This TCR beta chain is drawn from a study of blood T cell repertoires in COVID-19. V was clipped by 0 bases and J by 3 bases, with 12 bases between them. Germline lookup yields CDR1 MRHNA and CDR2 SNTAGT. This CDR3 is 15 amino acids long. Assay used: immunoSEQ multiplex PCR; TCRdb lists only in-frame clones, some missing. In the table there are fewer than 200,000 clones, around 83% of which are singletons. The study assigned cohorts using participant-reported clinical history. The TCR comes from a middle-aged woman in a cohort exposed to, infected with or recovered from COVID-19 (not recorded which). Sequencing was done on a sample of PBMCs or T cells enriched from blood (not recorded which). J is TRBJ2-7 and V is TRBV6-4, with D possibly being TRBD1 (6 bases). CDR3 sequence: CASSDSSHRDYEQYF. The CDR3 DNA reads TGTGCCAGCAGTGACTCGAGCCACAGGGACTACGAGCAGTACTTC.